This T cell receptor (beta chain) was sequenced in a study of blood T cell repertoires in COVID-19. Overall study context: The United States, Italy and Spain provided the acute and convalescent COVID-19 samples. PBMCs, B-cell-depleted T cells, or T cells provided the cDNA or gDNA that made up the material.

Original processing notes: It was from reference gene primer amplification that nucleated cell counts were estimated. TCRdb's table, derived via immunoSEQ multiplex PCR, lists solely in-frame clones and lacks some. V and J calls and clone size follow that table, whereas D and trimming were derived from the DNA. The repertoire holds 250,000 to 300,000 clones, with about nine tenths as singletons. Followed longitudinally, the Seattle patients had been enrolled during active infection. Source material: peripheral blood. The TCR comes from a woman aged 25 to 39 with COVID-19, enrolled during active disease.

CDR3 sequence (DNA): TGTGCCAGCAGCCCTTTAGCGTTTAGCGGGAGGTCTCTGGGCTCCTACAATGAGCAGTTCTTC. Amino acid sequence: CASSPLAFSGRSLGSYNEQFF. This chain connects TRBV7-6 to TRBJ2-1; 10 nucleotides match TRBD2. This CDR3 contains 21 residues. The germline CDR1 and CDR2 sequences are SGHVS and FNYEAQ. Unmatched junction bases numbered 19, after V lost 5 bases and J lost 0 bases. Looking up the rest from reference TRBV7-6 and TRBJ2-1 gives the full variable domain: GAGVSQSPRYKVTKRGQDVALRCDPISGHVSLYWYRQALGQGPEFLTYFNYEAQQDKSGLPNDRFSAERPEGSISTLTIQRTEQRDSAMYRCASSPLAFSGRSLGSYNEQFFGPGTRLTVL.